These 21 T cell receptor beta chains came from one sample sequenced in a study of T cells after yellow fever vaccination. TCRdb used MiXCR to reprocess the 5' RACE reads, holding one entry per CDR3 protein. The sample yields 20,000 to 25,000 distinct CDR3 sequences, roughly 3.3% seen once. This material consisted of PBMCs, either bulk or a sorted T-cell subset (CD4+, CD8+, memory, or dextramer-sorted; not recorded which), taken about 41 days after the first yellow fever vaccination. The source is a young man who received the YFV17D yellow fever vaccine.

In this sample, this clonotype turned up many times. This chain joins TRBV6-5 and TRBJ1-2; 8 bases line up with TRBD1. CDR3 length: 13 residues. The V gene end was trimmed by 0 bases and the J gene end by 7 bases; junction bases not matched to a gene: 1. Germline lookup yields CDR1 MNHEY and CDR2 SVGAGI. The CDR3 protein is CASSYSDRGGYTF. The DNA of the CDR3 is TGTGCCAGCAGTTACTCCGACAGGGGTGGCTACACCTTC.

This clonotype was detected many times. The chain recombines TRBV7-2 with TRBJ2-1; TRBD2 is a possible D gene (6 bases). The CDR3 is 16 amino acids. V was shortened by 4 bases and J by 2 bases, with 15 bases between the two germline ends. Looked up from germline, CDR1 is SGHTA and CDR2 is FQGNSA. CDR3 amino acids: CASSSLGGSPYNEQFF. CDR3 bases: TGTGCCAGCAGCTCCTTGGGGGGATCTCCCTACAATGAGCAGTTCTTC.

This clonotype was detected many times. CDR3 in amino acids: CASSLSSFSNEKLFF. The CDR3 DNA follows: TGTGCCAGCTCACTCTCGTCGTTCAGCAATGAAAAACTGTTTTTT. The gene calls are TRBV18 and TRBJ1-4; D is unclear. CDR1 KGHSH and CDR2 LQKENI come from the germline V gene. The CDR3 is made up of 15 amino acids. Trimming removed 4 bases at V and 5 bases at J, with 14 bases between.

This clonotype was found many times. The chain has TRBV5-1 and TRBJ1-1, with D possibly matching TRBD1 (5 bases). The CDR3 length is 14 residues. From germline, CDR1 is SGHRS and CDR2 YFSETQ. V dropped 0 bases and J dropped 2 bases, with 8 bases sitting between them. Written as DNA, the CDR3 is TGCGCCAGCAGCTTGGTGCAGGGAAACACTGAAGCTTTCTTT. Amino acids: CASSLVQGNTEAFF.

This clonotype showed up many times. The chain joins TRBV10-3 to TRBJ2-4, with TRBD2 matching 7 bases. After removal of 11 bases from V and 1 base from J, the junction contained 11 bases not matched to a gene. Germline V CDR1 and CDR2: ENHRY, SYGVKD. CDR3 length equals 15 residues. For the CDR3, the DNA is TGTGCCGCCATTGGGGGGGAAACGGCCAAAAACATTCAGTACTTC. Protein: CAAIGGETAKNIQYF.

This clonotype has at least ten counts. J is TRBJ2-7 and V is TRBV20-1, with D possibly matching TRBD1 (5 bases). Germline V CDR1 and CDR2: DFQATT, SNEGSKA (reference sequence). The V end was cut by 8 bases, the J end by 2 bases, with 13 bases between. The CDR3 sequence is 12 residues long. The CDR3 DNA is TGCAGTACTCCCGGACAAGCCTACGAGCAGTACTTC. This translates into CSTPGQAYEQYF.

This clonotype was seen just once. Just one base apart from a much larger clone, this may be a read error. The V call is TRBV9, the J call TRBJ2-7; D not certain. V dropped 4 bases and J dropped 2 bases, with 10 bases sitting between them. Germline V CDR1 and CDR2: SGDLS, YYNGEE. The CDR3 is made up of 13 amino acids. The CDR3 DNA sequence: TGTGCCAGCAGCCCCCGGCGCACCTACGAGCAGTACGTC. Encoded protein: CASSPRRTYEQYV.

This clonotype was seen ten or more times. The chain couples TRBV7-8 to TRBJ2-7, with D perhaps TRBD1 (6 bases). Trimming pared 6 bases from V and 4 bases from J, leaving 13 bases between. The germline V gene encodes CDR1 SGHVS and CDR2 FQNEAQ. CDR3 length: 13 amino acids. CDR3 DNA: TGTGCCAGCAGTTGGGACACTTTATACGAGCAGTACGTC. As protein: CASSWDTLYEQYV.

The table lists this clonotype with many counts. The V and J genes are TRBV29-1 and TRBJ2-7; D not resolved. Germline CDR1 is SQVTM and CDR2 is ANQGSEA. V lost 8 bases to trimming and J lost 9 bases, with 11 bases between them. The CDR3 is 9 amino acids. CDR3 nucleotide sequence: TGCAGCCTGAGTTTGGTGCAGTACGTC. The encoded protein is CSLSLVQYV.

This clonotype has a count of ten or more. The rearrangement joins TRBV20-1 to TRBJ1-1; D perhaps matches TRBD1 (6 bases). Germline CDR1 is DFQATT and CDR2 is SNEGSKA (reference sequence). The V end lost 4 bases, the J end lost 6 bases, and 21 bases lay between the germline ends. This CDR3 has 15 amino acids. The CDR3 nucleotides are TGCAGTGCTACATCCCCCGGGGAGGGGGTGGCTGAAGCTTTCTTT. It is translated as CSATSPGEGVAEAFF.

In its sample, this clonotype was seen many times. This chain connects TRBV9 to TRBJ2-2; 7 nucleotides align to TRBD1. CDR3 length: 15 residues. The germline CDR1 and CDR2 sequences are SGDLS and YYNGEE. V shed 4 bases and J 2 bases; nucleotides not matched to a gene: 5. CDR3 sequence (DNA): TGTGCCAGCAGCCTTGGGACAGTCAACACCGGGGAGCTGTTTTTT. Its protein product is CASSLGTVNTGELFF.

This clonotype was recorded at least ten times. This sequence joins TRBV11-2 and TRBJ2-1; the D gene is possibly TRBD1 (5 bases). Germline lookup yields CDR1 SGHAT and CDR2 FQNNGV. The V end was cut by 2 bases, the J end by 2 bases, with 10 bases between. The CDR3 consists of 15 residues. The CDR3 loop is CASSLNQGPYNEQFF. The CDR3 DNA follows: TGTGCCAGCAGCTTAAATCAGGGCCCCTACAATGAGCAGTTCTTC.

This clonotype was observed many times. The chain joins TRBV19 to TRBJ1-5; D gene unclear. The CDR3 covers 13 residues. Germline CDR1 is LNHDA and CDR2 is SQIVND (reference sequence). V was trimmed by 4 bases and J by 7 bases, leaving 11 bases between them. CDR3 sequence (DNA): TGTGCCAGTAGTACTACGCGAGACCAGCCCCAGCATTTT. This codes for CASSTTRDQPQHF. Looking up the rest from reference TRBV19 and TRBJ1-5 gives the full variable domain: DGGITQSPKYLFRKEGQNVTLSCEQNLNHDAMYWYRQDPGQGLRLIYYSQIVNDFQKGDIAEGYSVSREKKESFPLTVTSAQKNPTAFYLCASSTTRDQPQHFGDGTRLSIL.

This clonotype has at least ten counts. The chain uses TRBV5-1 and TRBJ2-1, with D uncertain. The V and J ends lost 7 bases and 9 bases respectively, with 17 bases between them. Germline V gene data show CDR1 as SGHRS and CDR2 as YFSETQ. This CDR3 region has 13 residues. The CDR3 sequence is CASGSLLGSEQFF. CDR3 in DNA: TGCGCCAGCGGCTCCTTGCTAGGAAGTGAGCAGTTCTTC.

This clonotype was detected ten times or more. A junction end diverges from the germline sequence, so it may reflect a read error. This chain uses TRBV2 with TRBJ2-3; 13 bases fit TRBD2. The CDR3 covers 18 residues. Germline values: CDR1 SNHLY, CDR2 FYNNEI. DNA of the CDR3: TGTGCCCGCAGCACTACTAGCGGGGGGGCCGTTATCACAGATACGCAGTATTTT. Translation gives CARSTTSGGAVITDTQYF.

This clonotype was observed at least ten times. This chain connects TRBV27 to TRBJ2-3; 7 positions agree with TRBD1. Germline V gene lookup returns CDR1 MNHEY and CDR2 SMNVEV (reference sequence). The CDR3 runs to 15 residues. V was clipped by 2 bases and J by 4 bases; unmatched bases: 6. DNA for the CDR3: TGTGCCAGCAGTTTAGGGACAGAGGGTCCAGATACGCAGTATTTT. Its protein is CASSLGTEGPDTQYF.

The table lists this clonotype with many counts. The chain carries TRBV7-8 and TRBJ2-4; no reliable D call. The CDR3 sequence is 12 residues long. Germline V gene data show CDR1 as SGHVS and CDR2 as FQNEAQ. The germline V and J ends were trimmed by 0 bases and 3 bases, with 0 bases remaining between them. The CDR3 region is CASSLAKNIQYF. DNA for the CDR3: TGTGCCAGCAGCTTAGCCAAAAACATTCAGTACTTC.

This clonotype has ten or more counts. The chain carries TRBV7-2 and TRBJ1-3; D call uncertain. CDR1 SGHTA and CDR2 FQGNSA come from the germline V gene. The CDR3 is 16 amino acids. Trimming stripped 3 bases from V and 0 bases from J, with 12 bases between. This CDR3 is CASSLTGRRSGNTIYF. The CDR3, as DNA: TGTGCCAGCAGCTTGACCGGACGGCGCTCTGGAAACACCATATATTTT. The variable domain in full, with the rest retrieved from reference TRBV7-2 and TRBJ1-3, is GAGVSQSPSNKVTEKGKDVELRCDPISGHTALYWYRQSLGQGLEFLIYFQGNSAPDKSGLPSDRFSAERTGGSVSTLTIQRTQQEDSAVYLCASSLTGRRSGNTIYFGEGSWLTVV.

In the case of this clonotype: A much larger clonotype is one base distant, so this may be a read error. This chain links TRBV9 with TRBJ2-5, with no clear D. V lost 7 bases and J 3 bases, leaving 13 bases between the germline ends. CDR3 size: 13 residues. Per the germline V gene, CDR1 is SGDLS and CDR2 is YYNGEE. This chain's CDR3 is CASSPLGKETQYF. The CDR3 DNA follows: TGTGCCAGCTCGCCGCTTGGCAAAGAGACCCAGTACTTC.

This clonotype was seen repeatedly, ten times or more. The rearrangement uses TRBV12-3 or TRBV12-4 and TRBJ2-4; D gene ambiguous. The CDR3 has 13 amino acids. Trimming removed 7 bases at V and 7 bases at J, with 14 bases between. CDR3 sequence (DNA): TGTGCCAGCACCCGAACAGAACCGAACATTCAGTACTTC. Translated, it gives CASTRTEPNIQYF.

This clonotype has at least ten counts. J is TRBJ1-2 and V is TRBV5-1; D is unresolved. The germline V gene encodes CDR1 SGHRS and CDR2 YFSETQ. The V gene lost 5 bases and the J gene lost 6 bases, with 14 bases spanning the gap. The CDR3 is 13 amino acids. CDR3 sequence (DNA): TGCGCCAGCAGACCCAGTGTGGTGGATGGCTACACCTTC. Translated: CASRPSVVDGYTF.